This TCR beta chain was identified in a study of cytomegalovirus exposure and HLA in healthy donors. The PCR used 60 Vbeta and 13 Jbeta primers. This table comes from immunoSEQ multiplex PCR, and its TCRdb copy is limited to in-frame clones, with some not included. Altogether about 200,000 clones are present, around 85% being singletons, with the ten largest covering about 2.5%. This CDR3 is 14 amino acids long. After removal of 6 bases from V and 1 base from J, the junction contained 2 bases not matched to a gene. Germline V gene lookup returns CDR1 MNHEY and CDR2 SMNVEV (reference sequence). Concerning this clone: Its antigen is not identified.

General study results and limits: Near-uniform donor sequencing depth was presumed by presence/absence analyses. TCR sequences were mostly rare, though some public TCRs occurred in many donors.

Sequencing was performed on PBMCs. The rearrangement joins TRBV27 to TRBJ1-5; 8 positions match TRBD1. The TCR originated in a woman aged 45 to 65 in good health and CMV-seronegative. The chain's CDR3 is CASSYRGSNQPQHF. The CDR3 region has the DNA TGTGCCAGCAGCTACAGGGGGAGCAATCAGCCCCAGCATTTT.